Below, 30 T cell receptor beta chains from the same sample are listed, as sequenced in a study of T cell repertoires in cytomegalovirus infection. TCRdb re-derived calls from the reads in MiXCR, one entry per CDR3 protein. The sample shows 150,000 to 200,000 distinct CDR3 sequences, 28% of them seen only once. Material: PBMCs. The receptors here all came from a human donor in good health (CMV status not recorded). Some clones in this sample may be carry-over from other donors' samples.

V usage is TRBV20-1 and J usage is TRBJ2-1; TRBD1 agrees at 7 bases. The CDR3 has 18 amino acids. Germline assignment: CDR1 DFQATT and CDR2 SNEGSKA (reference sequence). J gave up 3 bases and V 1 base, and 15 bases lay outside the gene matches. Here the CDR3 DNA reads TGCAGTGCTAGAGGCGATGGTCAGGACAGGAGGAACTACAATGAGCAGTTCTTC. Encoded protein: CSARGDGQDRRNYNEQFF.

This chain links TRBV5-1 with TRBJ2-1; tentative D call: TRBD1 (6 bases). Trimming left V 6 bases short and J 0 bases short, with 13 bases between. This CDR3 is built from 15 residues. The germline V gene encodes CDR1 SGHRS and CDR2 YFSETQ. The CDR3 sequence is CASILQQGSYNEQFF. DNA for the CDR3: TGCGCCAGCATCCTCCAACAGGGCTCCTACAATGAGCAGTTCTTC.

The gene calls are TRBV2 and TRBJ1-5; unclear D gene. The CDR3 spans 14 residues. The V end was cut by 6 bases, the J end by 3 bases, with 12 bases between. From germline, CDR1 is SNHLY and CDR2 FYNNEI. CDR3 DNA sequence: TGTGCCAGCAGAGGGTCTACGGCCAATCAGCCCCAGCATTTT. This encodes CASRGSTANQPQHF.

This clonotype appeared a single time. The rearrangement joins TRBV20-1 to TRBJ2-5; either TRBD1 or TRBD2 may fit D (5 bases each). The J call may be incorrect, as the DNA end agrees better with TRBJ2-1. The CDR3 sequence is 14 residues long. In germline, CDR1 is DFQATT, CDR2 SNEGSKA (reference sequence). CDR3 loop: CSASPGRIQETQFF. DNA for the CDR3: TGCAGTGCTTCACCGGGACGGATACAAGAGACCCAGTTCTTC.

This clonotype came up many times. This chain uses TRBV28 with TRBJ1-5, with TRBD1 matching 9 bases. This CDR3 region has 14 residues. CDR1 and CDR2 from the germline V gene are MDHEN and SYDVKM. J was trimmed by 5 bases and V by 7 bases; bases with no gene match: 6. The CDR3 loop is CASTSGTGYQPQHF. CDR3 nucleotides: TGTGCCAGCACCTCGGGGACAGGGTATCAGCCCCAGCATTTT.

This clonotype was seen a handful of times. The rearrangement uses TRBV7-2 and TRBJ1-3; no clear D. V was cut by 5 bases and J by 2 bases, with 7 bases left in between. Germline V gives CDR1 SGHTA, CDR2 FQGNSA. The CDR3 consists of 13 residues. CDR3 sequence reads: CASSAQPGNTIYF. The CDR3 DNA follows: TGTGCCAGCAGCGCCCAACCTGGAAACACCATATATTTT.

Only a few counts were recorded for this clonotype. V and J are TRBV7-9 and TRBJ1-6; D is ambiguous. Per the germline V gene, CDR1 is SEHNR and CDR2 is FQNEAQ (reference sequence). This CDR3 region has 12 residues. Trimming removed 5 bases from V and 13 bases from J, with 12 bases in between. CDR3 amino acids: CASSPHGRPLHF. DNA for the CDR3: TGTGCCAGCAGCCCTCACGGGAGGCCCCTCCACTTT.

This rearrangement joins TRBV25-1 to TRBJ1-4; a weak D match, TRBD1 (5 bases). V shed 3 bases and J shed 2 bases, with 16 bases lying between them. In germline, CDR1 is MGHDK, CDR2 SYGVNS. This CDR3 comprises 17 residues. Here the CDR3 DNA reads TGTGCCAGCAGTGACCAGGGAGGAACACAGACTAATGAAAAACTGTTTTTT. Its translation: CASSDQGGTQTNEKLFF.

The chain combines TRBV12-3 or TRBV12-4 with TRBJ1-3; TRBD1 matches at 7 bases. The CDR3 is made up of 14 amino acids. The junction had 8 bases not matched to a gene; V was cut back by 6 bases and J by 6 bases. The chain's CDR3 is CASSAPGTENTIYF. CDR3 coding DNA: TGTGCCAGCAGCGCTCCCGGGACAGAAAACACCATATATTTT.

The chain employs TRBV7-9 and TRBJ1-1; D not certain. V lost 7 bases, J lost 3 bases, and 6 bases lay in between. The CDR3 loop spans 11 amino acids. Germline CDR1 reads SEHNR; CDR2 reads FQNEAQ (reference sequence). This chain's CDR3 is CASNVDTEAFF. CDR3 bases: TGTGCCAGCAATGTAGACACTGAAGCTTTCTTT.

This clonotype was counted only a few times. This chain uses TRBV25-1 with TRBJ1-6, with no clear D. The germline V gene encodes CDR1 MGHDK and CDR2 SYGVNS. The CDR3 length is 17 residues. V was pared by 3 bases and J by 0 bases, with 12 bases between. This chain's CDR3 is CASSDLPQSSYNSPLHF. The CDR3 bases are TGTGCCAGCAGTGACCTTCCACAAAGCTCCTATAATTCACCCCTCCACTTT.

J is TRBJ1-2 and V is TRBV6-2 or TRBV6-3; 8 bases align to TRBD1. Unmatched junction bases numbered 8, after V lost 6 bases and J lost 2 bases. CDR1 MNHEY and CDR2 SVGEGT come from the germline V gene. The CDR3 runs to 15 residues. The CDR3 spells CASSTGTGPNYGYTF. In DNA form, the CDR3 reads TGTGCCAGCAGCACCGGGACAGGTCCCAACTATGGCTACACCTTC.

This clonotype was found a few times. This chain joins TRBV7-9 and TRBJ1-2, with 7 bases aligning to TRBD1. Trimming cost V 0 bases and J 8 bases; bases outside gene matches: 9. Per the germline V gene, CDR1 is SEHNR and CDR2 is FQNEAQ (reference sequence). The CDR3 runs 15 residues. CDR3 region: CASSLAGGQRGGYTF. CDR3 in DNA: TGTGCCAGCAGCTTAGCGGGGGGACAGCGCGGAGGCTACACCTTC.

The chain links TRBV7-2 to TRBJ2-7; no reliable D call. This CDR3 comprises 14 residues. V was shortened by 1 base and J by 1 base, with 8 bases between the two germline ends. CDR1 and CDR2 (germline): SGHTA, FQGNSA. CDR3 sequence (DNA): TGTGCCAGCAGCTTAGAGATCCTTTCCTACGAGCAGTACTTC. Its protein is CASSLEILSYEQYF.

J is TRBJ2-1 and V is TRBV14, with D uncertain. The CDR3 totals 13 residues. Germline V lookup: CDR1 SGHDN, CDR2 FVKESK. Trimming cost V 1 base and J 6 bases, with 7 bases left between them. In nucleotides, the CDR3 is TGTGCCAGCAGCCAAGTTTTGGGCAATGAGCAGTTCTTC. Translation gives CASSQVLGNEQFF.

The genes are TRBV10-2 and TRBJ1-2, with D perhaps matching TRBD1 (6 bases). Germline V CDR1 and CDR2: WSHSY, SAAADI. V was clipped by 3 bases and J by 6 bases, with 11 bases between them. The CDR3 sequence is 13 residues long. CDR3 residues: CASSEVQGDGYTF. As DNA, the CDR3 is TGCGCCAGCAGTGAAGTACAGGGCGATGGCTACACCTTC.

This chain connects TRBV20-1 to TRBJ2-7; the match to TRBD2 covers 11 bases. J lost 3 bases, V lost 5 bases, and 6 bases had no gene match. This CDR3 has 14 residues. From germline, CDR1 is DFQATT and CDR2 SNEGSKA (reference sequence). CDR3 amino acids: CSARLAGGHYEQYF. DNA of the CDR3: TGCAGTGCTCGTCTAGCGGGGGGCCACTACGAGCAGTACTTC.

This sequence joins TRBV5-1 and TRBJ1-5; D gene ambiguous. There are 14 residues in the CDR3. Germline CDR1 and CDR2: SGHRS and YFSETQ. Trimming cost V 0 bases and J 7 bases, with 11 bases left between them. The CDR3 nucleotides read TGCGCCAGCAGCTTGGCTGGGGAGGACCAGCCCCAGCATTTT. The encoded protein is CASSLAGEDQPQHF.

The V gene is TRBV10-3, the J gene TRBJ1-1; maybe TRBD1 (5 bases). V was trimmed by 4 bases and J by 3 bases, leaving 12 bases between them. CDR1 is ENHRY, CDR2 SYGVKD, per germline. This CDR3 is 14 amino acids long. CDR3 residues: CAISGGDLHTEAFF. CDR3 coding DNA: TGTGCCATCAGTGGAGGGGACCTACACACTGAAGCTTTCTTT.

V gene TRBV7-2 combines with J gene TRBJ2-1; no clear D. The CDR3 sequence is 12 residues long. Germline loops: CDR1 SGHTA, CDR2 FQGNSA. Trimming removed 7 bases at V and 10 bases at J, with 14 bases between. The CDR3 region is CASTPWAREQFF. In DNA form, the CDR3 reads TGTGCCAGCACCCCTTGGGCGCGGGAGCAGTTCTTC.

This clonotype was seen repeatedly, ten times or more. The chain joins TRBV7-2 to TRBJ2-7, with D unresolved. The CDR3 sequence is 15 residues long. V was shortened by 1 base and J by 1 base, with 11 bases between the two germline ends. Germline assignment: CDR1 SGHTA and CDR2 FQGNSA. CDR3: CASSLEAAGSYEQYF. The CDR3 bases are TGTGCCAGCAGCTTAGAAGCAGCAGGTTCCTACGAGCAGTACTTC.

This clonotype showed up just a few times. The rearrangement links TRBV7-2 to TRBJ1-5; 9 bases are a match to TRBD1. CDR1 and CDR2 from the germline V gene are SGHTA and FQGNSA. V trimming: 5 bases; J trimming: 1 base; junction bases outside the gene matches: 3. This CDR3 spans 15 amino acids. In DNA, the CDR3 is TGTGCCAGCAGCCGCGGGACAGGGAGCAATCAGCCCCAGCATTTT. It translates to CASSRGTGSNQPQHF.

The chain employs TRBV5-1 and TRBJ2-7; 12 bases map to TRBD1. The CDR3 covers 15 residues. Germline V gene lookup returns CDR1 SGHRS and CDR2 YFSETQ. With V trimmed by 6 bases and J by 2 bases, 6 bases remained unmatched. DNA for the CDR3: TGCGCCAGCACTGACCGGGACAGGGGGCCCTACGAGCAGTACTTC. It yields the protein CASTDRDRGPYEQYF.

The rearrangement uses TRBV12-3 or TRBV12-4 and TRBJ1-5; tentatively, D is TRBD1 (6 bases). The CDR3 extends over 14 amino acids. Trimming shortened V by 3 bases and J by 6 bases, and 12 bases separated the two germline ends. The CDR3 loop is CASSFGGAGQPQHF. The CDR3 DNA reads as TGTGCCAGCAGTTTTGGGGGCGCGGGTCAGCCCCAGCATTTT.

This clonotype was seen repeatedly, ten times or more. The genes are TRBV7-2 and TRBJ2-7, with 8 nucleotides matching TRBD1. CDR3 length: 15 amino acids. Trimming at V came to 1 base and at J to 0 bases, leaving 2 bases not matched to a gene. Per the germline V gene, CDR1 is SGHTA and CDR2 is FQGNSA. The CDR3 bases are TGTGCCAGCAGCTTAGGCAGGGGGCCCTCCTACGAGCAGTACTTC. Translation: CASSLGRGPSYEQYF. Filled out from reference TRBV7-2 and TRBJ2-7, the complete variable domain reads GAGVSQSPSNKVTEKGKDVELRCDPISGHTALYWYRQSLGQGLEFLIYFQGNSAPDKSGLPSDRFSAERTGGSVSTLTIQRTQQEDSAVYLCASSLGRGPSYEQYFGPGTRLTVT.

The sample holds a few counts of this clonotype. The chain is built from TRBV10-3 and TRBJ2-1; D unresolved. The CDR3 totals 12 residues. Trimming removed 2 bases at V and 6 bases at J, with 5 bases between. Germline V gene sequence: CDR1 ENHRY, CDR2 SYGVKD. The CDR3 loop reads CAISEVRNEQFF. In DNA, the CDR3 is TGTGCCATCAGTGAGGTCCGCAATGAGCAGTTCTTC.

V and J are TRBV6-6 and TRBJ2-5, with a weak D call TRBD2 (5 bases). Germline V gene data show CDR1 as MNHNY and CDR2 as SVGAGI (reference sequence). V was pared by 3 bases and J by 2 bases, with 10 bases between. This CDR3 comprises 14 residues. The CDR3 DNA is TGTGCCAGCAGTTATAGGAGGTATCAAGAGACCCAGTACTTC. Translation gives CASSYRRYQETQYF.

Only a few counts were recorded for this clonotype. This chain joins TRBV6-1 and TRBJ1-5, with a possible D match to TRBD1 (5 bases). The V and J ends lost 5 bases and 4 bases respectively, with 12 bases between them. Germline V lookup: CDR1 MNHNS, CDR2 SASEGT. CDR3 length: 14 residues. The CDR3 loop reads CASSYSQENQPQHF. CDR3 DNA sequence: TGTGCCAGCAGTTATTCACAGGAGAATCAGCCCCAGCATTTT.

This clonotype was seen a handful of times. The rearrangement joins TRBV5-4 to TRBJ2-2; TRBD1 matches at 7 bases. This CDR3 has 16 residues. V trimming: 4 bases; J trimming: 2 bases; junction bases outside the gene matches: 8. Germline V gene data show CDR1 as SGHNT and CDR2 as YYREEE (reference sequence). CDR3 sequence: CASSRDSSENTGELFF. The DNA for the CDR3 is TGTGCCAGCAGCCGGGACAGTTCAGAAAACACCGGGGAGCTGTTTTTT.

V is TRBV11-2 and J is TRBJ2-2; a weak D match, TRBD1 (6 bases). The V gene's germline CDR1 is SGHAT and CDR2 FQNNGV. V was pared by 5 bases and J by 7 bases, with 11 bases between. There are 13 residues in the CDR3. The chain's CDR3 is CASSKQGSGELFF. The CDR3 DNA is TGTGCCAGCAGCAAACAGGGAAGCGGGGAGCTGTTTTTT.